This T cell receptor (beta chain) was sequenced for a study of identical twins. As concerns this clonotype: Antigen: not known.

Whole-study results and caveats: Sharing of beta out-of-frame sequences by twins showed a weaker excess. Models came in too low on out-of-frame TCR alpha sharing in monozygotic twins.

TCRdb processed the 5' RACE reads anew with MiXCR; each CDR3 protein has one entry. There are more than 400,000 distinct CDR3 sequences in the sample; around 15% occur only once, and less than 0.5% lies in the top ten. These same data were also listed under a study on yellow fever vaccine responses in identical twins.

The TCR sequence derives from a young woman in good health. The sample taken for sequencing was CD4+ T cells sorted from blood.

This CDR3 reads CASMPQGYTEAFF. As DNA, the CDR3 is TGTGCCAGCATGCCACAGGGGTACACTGAAGCTTTCTTT. The chain has TRBV7-9 and TRBJ1-1, with 7 bases lining up with TRBD1. J lost 3 bases, V lost 7 bases, and 5 bases had no gene match. Germline assignment: CDR1 SEHNR and CDR2 FQNEAQ (reference sequence). The CDR3 loop spans 13 amino acids. Drawing the rest from reference TRBV7-9 and TRBJ1-1, the complete variable domain is DTGVSQNPRHKITKRGQNVTFRCDPISEHNRLYWYRQTLGQGPEFLTYFQNEAQLEKSRLLSDRFSAERPKGSFSTLEIQRTEQGDSAMYLCASMPQGYTEAFFGQGTRLTVV.